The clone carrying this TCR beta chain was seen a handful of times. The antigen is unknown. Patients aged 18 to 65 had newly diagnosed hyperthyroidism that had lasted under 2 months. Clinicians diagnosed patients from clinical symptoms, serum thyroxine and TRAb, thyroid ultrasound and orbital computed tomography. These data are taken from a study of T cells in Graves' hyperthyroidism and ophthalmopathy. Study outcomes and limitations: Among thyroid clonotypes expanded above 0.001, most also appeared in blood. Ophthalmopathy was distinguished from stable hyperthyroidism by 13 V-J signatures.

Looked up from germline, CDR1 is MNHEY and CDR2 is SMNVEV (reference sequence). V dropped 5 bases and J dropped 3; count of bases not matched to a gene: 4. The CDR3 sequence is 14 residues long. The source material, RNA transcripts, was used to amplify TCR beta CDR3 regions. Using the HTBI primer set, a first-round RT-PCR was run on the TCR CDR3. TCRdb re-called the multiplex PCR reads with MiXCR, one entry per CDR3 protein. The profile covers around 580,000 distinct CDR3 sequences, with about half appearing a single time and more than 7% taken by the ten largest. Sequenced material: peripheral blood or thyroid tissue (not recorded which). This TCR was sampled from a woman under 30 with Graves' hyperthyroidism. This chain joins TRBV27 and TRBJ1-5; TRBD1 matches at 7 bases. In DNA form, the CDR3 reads TGTGCCAGCAGTCCCAGGGGGAACAATCAGCCCCAGCATTTT. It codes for CASSPRGNNQPQHF.